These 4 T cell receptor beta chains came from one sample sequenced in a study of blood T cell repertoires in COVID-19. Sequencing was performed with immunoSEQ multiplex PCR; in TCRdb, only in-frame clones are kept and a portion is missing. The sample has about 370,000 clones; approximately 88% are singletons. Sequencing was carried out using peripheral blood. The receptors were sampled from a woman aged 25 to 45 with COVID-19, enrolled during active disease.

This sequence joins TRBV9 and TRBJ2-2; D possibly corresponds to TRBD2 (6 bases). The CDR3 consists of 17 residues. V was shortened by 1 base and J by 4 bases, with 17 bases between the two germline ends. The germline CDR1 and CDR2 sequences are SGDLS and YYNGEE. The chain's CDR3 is CASSVPSAGSGTGELFF. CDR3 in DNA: TGTGCCAGCAGCGTACCGTCTGCCGGGAGCGGCACCGGGGAGCTGTTTTTT.

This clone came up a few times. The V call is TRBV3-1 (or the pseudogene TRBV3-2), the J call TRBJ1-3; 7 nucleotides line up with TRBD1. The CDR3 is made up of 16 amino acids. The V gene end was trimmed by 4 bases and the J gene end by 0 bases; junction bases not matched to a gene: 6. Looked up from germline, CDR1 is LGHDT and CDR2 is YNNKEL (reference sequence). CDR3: CASSLPTGSSGNTIYF. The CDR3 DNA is TGTGCCAGCAGCCTTCCGACAGGGTCCTCTGGAAACACCATATATTTT.

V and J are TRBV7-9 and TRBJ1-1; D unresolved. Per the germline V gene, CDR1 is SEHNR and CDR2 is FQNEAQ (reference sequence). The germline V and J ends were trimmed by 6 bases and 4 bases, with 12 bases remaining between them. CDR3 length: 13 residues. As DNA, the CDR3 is TGTGCCAGCAGAAAATTGGCCAGCACTGAAGCTTTCTTT. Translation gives CASRKLASTEAFF.

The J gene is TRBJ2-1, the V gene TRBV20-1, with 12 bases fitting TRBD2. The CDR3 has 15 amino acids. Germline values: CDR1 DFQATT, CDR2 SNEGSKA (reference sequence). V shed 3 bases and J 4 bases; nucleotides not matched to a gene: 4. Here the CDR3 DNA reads TGCAGTGCTAGTACACTAGCGGGGGGATACAATGAGCAGTTCTTC. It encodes CSASTLAGGYNEQFF.